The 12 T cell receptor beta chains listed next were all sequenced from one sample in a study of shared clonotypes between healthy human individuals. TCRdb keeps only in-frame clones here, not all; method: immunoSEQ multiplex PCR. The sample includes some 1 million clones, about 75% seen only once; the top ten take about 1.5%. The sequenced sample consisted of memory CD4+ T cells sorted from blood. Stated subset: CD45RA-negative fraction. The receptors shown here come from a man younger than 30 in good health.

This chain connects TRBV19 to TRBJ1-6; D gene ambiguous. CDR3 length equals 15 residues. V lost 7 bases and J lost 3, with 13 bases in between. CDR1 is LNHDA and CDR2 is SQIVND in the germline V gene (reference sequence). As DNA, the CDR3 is TGTGCCAGTAACTTGAACGGGGACTATAATTCACCCCTCCACTTT. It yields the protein CASNLNGDYNSPLHF.

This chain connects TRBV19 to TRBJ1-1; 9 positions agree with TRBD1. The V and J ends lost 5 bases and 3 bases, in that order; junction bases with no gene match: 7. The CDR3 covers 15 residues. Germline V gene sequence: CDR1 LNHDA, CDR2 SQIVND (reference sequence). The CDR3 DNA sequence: TGTGCCAGTAGTCTCCTGGACAGGGGTGACACTGAAGCTTTCTTT. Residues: CASSLLDRGDTEAFF.

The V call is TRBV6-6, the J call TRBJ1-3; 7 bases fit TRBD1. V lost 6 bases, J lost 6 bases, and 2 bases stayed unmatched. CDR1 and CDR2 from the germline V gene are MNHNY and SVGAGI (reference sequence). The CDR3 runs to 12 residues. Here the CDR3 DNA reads TGTGCCAGCAGGGGGACAGCAAACACCATATATTTT. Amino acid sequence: CASRGTANTIYF.

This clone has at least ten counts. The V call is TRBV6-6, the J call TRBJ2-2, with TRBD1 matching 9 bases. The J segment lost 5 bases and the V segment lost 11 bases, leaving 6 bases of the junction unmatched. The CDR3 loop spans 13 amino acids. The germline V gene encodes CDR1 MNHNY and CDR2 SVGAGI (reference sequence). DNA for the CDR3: TGTGCCGGGGGACAGGGTTTAACCGGGGAGCTGTTTTTT. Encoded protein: CAGGQGLTGELFF.

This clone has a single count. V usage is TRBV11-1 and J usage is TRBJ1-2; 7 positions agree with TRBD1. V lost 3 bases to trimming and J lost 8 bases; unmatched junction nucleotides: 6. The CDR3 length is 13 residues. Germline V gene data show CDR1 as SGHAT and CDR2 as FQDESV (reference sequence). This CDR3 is CASSFGQERGYTF. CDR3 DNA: TGTGCCAGCAGCTTCGGACAGGAACGGGGCTACACCTTC.

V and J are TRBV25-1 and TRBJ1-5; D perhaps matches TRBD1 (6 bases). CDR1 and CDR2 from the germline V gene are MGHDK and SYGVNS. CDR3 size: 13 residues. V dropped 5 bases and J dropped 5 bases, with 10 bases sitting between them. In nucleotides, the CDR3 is TGTGCCAGCAGTCCTCCAGGGGATCAGCCCCAGCATTTT. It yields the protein CASSPPGDQPQHF.

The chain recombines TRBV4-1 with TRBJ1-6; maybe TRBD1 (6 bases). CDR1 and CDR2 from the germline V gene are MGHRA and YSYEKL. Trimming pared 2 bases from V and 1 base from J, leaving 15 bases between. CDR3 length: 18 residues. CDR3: CASSQLDSQTSYNSPLHF. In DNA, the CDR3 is TGCGCCAGCAGCCAACTGGACAGCCAGACGTCCTATAATTCACCCCTCCACTTT.

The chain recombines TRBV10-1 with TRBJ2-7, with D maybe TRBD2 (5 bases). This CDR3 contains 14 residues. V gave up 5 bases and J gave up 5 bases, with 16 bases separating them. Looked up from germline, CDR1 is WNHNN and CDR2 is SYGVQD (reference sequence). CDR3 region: CASSTGSLRDEQYF. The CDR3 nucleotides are TGCGCCAGCAGTACCGGCAGTCTGAGGGACGAGCAGTACTTC.

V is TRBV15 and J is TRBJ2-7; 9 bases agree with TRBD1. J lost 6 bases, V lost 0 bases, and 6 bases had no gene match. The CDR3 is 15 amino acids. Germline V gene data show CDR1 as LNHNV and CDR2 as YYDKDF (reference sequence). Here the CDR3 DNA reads TGTGCCACCAGCAGAGATAGGGGACAGGGCTCCGAGCAGTACTTC. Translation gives CATSRDRGQGSEQYF.

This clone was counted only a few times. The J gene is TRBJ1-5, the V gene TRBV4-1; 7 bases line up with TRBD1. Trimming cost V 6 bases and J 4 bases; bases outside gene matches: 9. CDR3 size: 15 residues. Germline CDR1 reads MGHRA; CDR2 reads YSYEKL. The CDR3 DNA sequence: TGCGCCAGCAGTCCGATTTTACAGGGGAATCAGCCCCAGCATTTT. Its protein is CASSPILQGNQPQHF.

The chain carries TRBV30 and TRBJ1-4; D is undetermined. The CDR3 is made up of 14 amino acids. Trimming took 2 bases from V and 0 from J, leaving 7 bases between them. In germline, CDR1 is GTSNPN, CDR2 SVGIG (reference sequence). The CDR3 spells CAWSRATTNEKLFF. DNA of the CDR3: TGTGCCTGGAGTCGGGCGACAACTAATGAAAAACTGTTTTTT.

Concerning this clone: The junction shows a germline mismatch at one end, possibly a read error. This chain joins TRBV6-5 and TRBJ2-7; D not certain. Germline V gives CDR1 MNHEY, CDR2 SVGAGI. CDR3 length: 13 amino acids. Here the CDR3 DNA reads TGTGCCAGCACCAGCCCGCGTTCTACGAATGGGTCCTTC. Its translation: CASTSPRSTNGSF.